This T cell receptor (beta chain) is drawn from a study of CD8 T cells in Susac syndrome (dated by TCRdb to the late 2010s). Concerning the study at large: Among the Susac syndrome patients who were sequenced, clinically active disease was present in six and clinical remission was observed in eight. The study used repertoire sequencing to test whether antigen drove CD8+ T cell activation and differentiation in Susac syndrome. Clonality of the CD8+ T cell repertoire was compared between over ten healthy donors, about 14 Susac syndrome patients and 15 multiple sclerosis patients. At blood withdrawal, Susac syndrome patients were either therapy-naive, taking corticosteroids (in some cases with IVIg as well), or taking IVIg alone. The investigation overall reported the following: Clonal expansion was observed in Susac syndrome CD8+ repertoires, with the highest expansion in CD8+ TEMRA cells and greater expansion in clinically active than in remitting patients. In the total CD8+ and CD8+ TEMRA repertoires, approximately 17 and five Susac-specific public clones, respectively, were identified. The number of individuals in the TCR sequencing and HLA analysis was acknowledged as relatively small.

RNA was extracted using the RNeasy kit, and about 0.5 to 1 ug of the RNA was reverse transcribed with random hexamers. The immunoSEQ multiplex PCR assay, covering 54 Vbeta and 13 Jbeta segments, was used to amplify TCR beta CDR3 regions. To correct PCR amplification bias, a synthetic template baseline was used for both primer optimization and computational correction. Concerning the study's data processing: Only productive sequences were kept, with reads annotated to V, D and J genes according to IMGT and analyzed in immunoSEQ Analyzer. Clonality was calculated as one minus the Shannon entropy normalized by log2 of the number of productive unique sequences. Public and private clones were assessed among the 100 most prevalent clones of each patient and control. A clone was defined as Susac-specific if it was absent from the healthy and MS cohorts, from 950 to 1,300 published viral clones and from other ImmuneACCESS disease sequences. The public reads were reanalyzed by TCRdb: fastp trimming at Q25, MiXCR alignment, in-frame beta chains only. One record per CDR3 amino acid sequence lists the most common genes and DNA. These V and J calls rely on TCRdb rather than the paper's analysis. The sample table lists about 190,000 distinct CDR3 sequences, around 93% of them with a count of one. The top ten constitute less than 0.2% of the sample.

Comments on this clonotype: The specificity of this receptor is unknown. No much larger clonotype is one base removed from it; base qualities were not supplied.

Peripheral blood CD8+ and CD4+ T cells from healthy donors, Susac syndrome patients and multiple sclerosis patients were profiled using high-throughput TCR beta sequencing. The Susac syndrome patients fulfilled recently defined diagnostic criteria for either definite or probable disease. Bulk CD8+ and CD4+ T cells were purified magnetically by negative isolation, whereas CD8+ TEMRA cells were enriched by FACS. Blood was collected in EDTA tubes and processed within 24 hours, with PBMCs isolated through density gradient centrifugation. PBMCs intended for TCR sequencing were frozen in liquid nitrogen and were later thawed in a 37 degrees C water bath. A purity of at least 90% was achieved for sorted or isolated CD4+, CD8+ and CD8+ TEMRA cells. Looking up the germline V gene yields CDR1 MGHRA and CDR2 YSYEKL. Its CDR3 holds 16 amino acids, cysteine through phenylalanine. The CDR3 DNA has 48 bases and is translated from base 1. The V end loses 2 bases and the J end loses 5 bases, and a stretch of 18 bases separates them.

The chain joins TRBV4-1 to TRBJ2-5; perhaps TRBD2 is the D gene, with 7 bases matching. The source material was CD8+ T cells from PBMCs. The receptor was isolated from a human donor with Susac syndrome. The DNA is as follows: TGCGCCAGCAGCCAAAGAAGTGGGGGGGCTTTCGAGACCCAGTACTTC. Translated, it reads CASSQRSGGAFETQYF.